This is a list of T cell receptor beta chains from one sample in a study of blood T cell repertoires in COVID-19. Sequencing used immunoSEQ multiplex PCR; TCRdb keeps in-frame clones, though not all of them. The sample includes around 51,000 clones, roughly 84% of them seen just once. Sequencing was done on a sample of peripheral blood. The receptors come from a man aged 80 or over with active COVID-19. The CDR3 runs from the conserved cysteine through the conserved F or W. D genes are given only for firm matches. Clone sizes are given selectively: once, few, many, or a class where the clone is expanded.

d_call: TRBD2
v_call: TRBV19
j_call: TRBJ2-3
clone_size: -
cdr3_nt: TGTGCCAGTAGACCACGAAAAGGACTAGCGGGAGGGAGCACAGATACGCAGTATTTT
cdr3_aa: CASRPRKGLAGGSTDTQYF

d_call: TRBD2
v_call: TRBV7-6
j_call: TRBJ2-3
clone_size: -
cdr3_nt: TGTGCCAGCAGCTCCACTAGCGGCACAGATACGCAGTATTTT
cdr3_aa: CASSSTSGTDTQYF

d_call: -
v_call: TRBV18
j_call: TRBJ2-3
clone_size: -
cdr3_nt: TGTGCCAGCTCAGAGTCACAGGGTAGCACAGATACGCAGTATTTT
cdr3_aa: CASSESQGSTDTQYF

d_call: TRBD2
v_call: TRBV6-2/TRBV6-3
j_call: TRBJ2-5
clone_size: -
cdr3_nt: TGTGCCAGCAGTTCTTTTGGGACTAGCGGGAGTTGGGGAGAGACCCAGTACTTC
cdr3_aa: CASSSFGTSGSWGETQYF

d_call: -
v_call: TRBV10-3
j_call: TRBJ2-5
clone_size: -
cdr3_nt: TGTGCCATCAGTGAGTCGAATGTAAGGGGCTGGGAGACCCAGTACTTC
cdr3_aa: CAISESNVRGWETQYF

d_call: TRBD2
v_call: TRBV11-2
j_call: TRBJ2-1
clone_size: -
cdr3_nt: TGTGCCAGCAGCAGGGGACTAGCGGGGTACAATGAGCAGTTCTTC
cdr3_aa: CASSRGLAGYNEQFF

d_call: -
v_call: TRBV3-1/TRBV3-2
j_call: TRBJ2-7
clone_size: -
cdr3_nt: TGTGCCAGCAGCAATAGGGGCCCTCCCTACGAGCAGTACTTC
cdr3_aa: CASSNRGPPYEQYF

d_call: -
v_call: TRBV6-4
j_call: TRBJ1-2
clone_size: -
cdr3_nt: TGTGCCAGCAGTGACTCGGCCCTCCAGGGCTACACCTTC
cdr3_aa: CASSDSALQGYTF

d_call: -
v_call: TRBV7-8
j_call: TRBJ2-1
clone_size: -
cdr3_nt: TGTGCCAGCAGCTTAGAGGGGGTCCCCAAAAGAATTCAGCAGTTCTTC
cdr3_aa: CASSLEGVPKRIQQFF

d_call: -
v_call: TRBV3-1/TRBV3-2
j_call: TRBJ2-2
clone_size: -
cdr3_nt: TGTGCCAGCAGCCAAGAACAGGGCGGAGGGGAGCTGTTTTTT
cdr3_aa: CASSQEQGGGELFF

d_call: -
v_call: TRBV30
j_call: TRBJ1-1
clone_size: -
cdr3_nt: TGTGCCTGGACAGGGGACCTCCTTATGAACACTGAAGCTTTCTTT
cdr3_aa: CAWTGDLLMNTEAFF

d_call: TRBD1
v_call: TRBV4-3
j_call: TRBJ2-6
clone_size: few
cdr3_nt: TGCGCCAGCAGCCAAGAGGACAGGGTTGGGGCCAACGTCCTGACTTTC
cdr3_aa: CASSQEDRVGANVLTF

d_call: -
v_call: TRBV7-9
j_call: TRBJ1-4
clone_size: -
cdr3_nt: TGTGCCAGCAGCTTTAAGCGGGGCTGGGTTTACTCAACTAATGAAAAACTGTTTTTT
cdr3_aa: CASSFKRGWVYSTNEKLFF

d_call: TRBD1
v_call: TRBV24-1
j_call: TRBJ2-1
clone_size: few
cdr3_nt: TGTGCCACCAGTGATTTAACTATAAGGCCGGGACAGGGGGACTACAATGAGCAGTTCTTC
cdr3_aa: CATSDLTIRPGQGDYNEQFF

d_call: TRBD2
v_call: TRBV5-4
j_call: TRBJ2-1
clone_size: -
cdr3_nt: TGTGCCAGCAGCGGGGGGACTAGCGGGAGTGGGAGCTCCTACAATGAGCAGTTCTTC
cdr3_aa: CASSGGTSGSGSSYNEQFF

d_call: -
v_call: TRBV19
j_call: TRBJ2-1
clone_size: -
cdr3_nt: TGTGCCAGTAGACCGCTCCAAGCAGGGGCCCAACGGCAGTTCTTC
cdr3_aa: CASRPLQAGAQRQFF

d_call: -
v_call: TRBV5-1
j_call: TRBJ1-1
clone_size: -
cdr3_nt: TGCGCCAGCAGCCTCGGGACTTTGGCTACTGAAGCTTTCTTT
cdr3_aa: CASSLGTLATEAFF

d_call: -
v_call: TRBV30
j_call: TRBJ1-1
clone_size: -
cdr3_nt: TGTGCCTGGAGTGCGTGGGGGCCCTGGGGAACTGAAGCTTTCTTT
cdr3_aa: CAWSAWGPWGTEAFF

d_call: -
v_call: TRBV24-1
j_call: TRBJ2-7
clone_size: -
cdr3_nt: TGTGCCACCAGTGGTAAATTAGGGGTTGGGTTC
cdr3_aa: CATSGKLGVGF

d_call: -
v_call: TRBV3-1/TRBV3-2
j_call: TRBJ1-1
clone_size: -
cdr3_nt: TGTGCCAGCAGGCCCGGGGGGAACACTGAAGCTTTCTTT
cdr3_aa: CASRPGGNTEAFF

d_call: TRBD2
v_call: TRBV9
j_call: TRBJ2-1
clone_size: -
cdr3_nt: TGTGCCAGCAGCGTAGCTTCGGCGGGAGGGCCTCGGAATGAGCAGTTCTTC
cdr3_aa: CASSVASAGGPRNEQFF

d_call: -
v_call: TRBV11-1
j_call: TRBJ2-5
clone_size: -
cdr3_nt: TGTGCCAGCAGCGGCCGGGTACTAAAGGAGACCCAGTACTTC
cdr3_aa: CASSGRVLKETQYF

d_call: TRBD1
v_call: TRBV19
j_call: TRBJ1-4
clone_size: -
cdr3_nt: TGTGCCAGCCACCGGGACAGTAAGGGAAAACTGTTTTTT
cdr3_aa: CASHRDSKGKLFF

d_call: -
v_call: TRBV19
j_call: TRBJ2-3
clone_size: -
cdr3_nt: TGTGCCAGTACAAAGCGGCTAGCGCGTACTTCTAGCACAGATACGCAGTATTTT
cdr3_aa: CASTKRLARTSSTDTQYF

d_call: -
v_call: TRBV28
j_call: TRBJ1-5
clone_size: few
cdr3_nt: TGTGCCAGCAGCCTAGACAGACTCCATAGCAATCAGCCCCAGCATTTT
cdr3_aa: CASSLDRLHSNQPQHF

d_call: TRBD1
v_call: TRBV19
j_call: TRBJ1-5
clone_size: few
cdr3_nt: TGTGCCAGTAGTATAACAGGGGGACCGAATCAGCCCCAGCATTTT
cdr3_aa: CASSITGGPNQPQHF

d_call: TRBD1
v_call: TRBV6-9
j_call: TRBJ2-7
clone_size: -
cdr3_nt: TGTGCCAGCAGTTTAGATGGACAGGGAGACGAGCAGTACTTC
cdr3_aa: CASSLDGQGDEQYF

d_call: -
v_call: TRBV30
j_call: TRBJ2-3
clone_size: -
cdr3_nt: TGTGCCTGGAGTGTTAGTACCGGGACTTCTAGCACAGATACGCAGTATTTT
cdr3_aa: CAWSVSTGTSSTDTQYF

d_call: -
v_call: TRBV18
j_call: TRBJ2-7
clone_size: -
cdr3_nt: TGTGCCAGCTCGCGTACCGGGACTGAAAGCTCCTACGAGCAGTACTTC
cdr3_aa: CASSRTGTESSYEQYF

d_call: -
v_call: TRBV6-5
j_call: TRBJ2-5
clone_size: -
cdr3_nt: TGTGCCAGCAGTTGGTACAGGGGATCTAGCGCAGAGACCCAGTACTTC
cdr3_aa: CASSWYRGSSAETQYF

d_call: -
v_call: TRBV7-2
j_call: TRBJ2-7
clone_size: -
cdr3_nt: TGTGCCAGCAGCTTACGCTACGAGCAGTACTTC
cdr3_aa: CASSLRYEQYF

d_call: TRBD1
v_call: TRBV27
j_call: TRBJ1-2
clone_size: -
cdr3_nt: TGTGCCAGCAGTTTATCGTTAGGACAGGGGGAGAGGGATGGCTACACCTTC
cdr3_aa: CASSLSLGQGERDGYTF

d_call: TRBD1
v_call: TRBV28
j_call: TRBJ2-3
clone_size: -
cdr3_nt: TGTGCCAGTTCCGGGACAGCAACAGATACGCAGTATTTT
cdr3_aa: CASSGTATDTQYF

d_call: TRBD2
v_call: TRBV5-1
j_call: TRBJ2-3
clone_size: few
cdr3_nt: TGCGCCAGCAGCGCCCGGACTAGCGGGATGTGGGTTGATACGCAGTATTTT
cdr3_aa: CASSARTSGMWVDTQYF

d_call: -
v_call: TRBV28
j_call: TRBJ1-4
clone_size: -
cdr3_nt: TGTGCCAGCAGCAAACCGGGACTTAATGAAAAACTGTTTTTT
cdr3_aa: CASSKPGLNEKLFF

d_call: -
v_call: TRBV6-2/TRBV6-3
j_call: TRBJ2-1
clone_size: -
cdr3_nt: TGTGCCAGCAGTTACCGCCTACTAGAGGAGCAGTTCTTC
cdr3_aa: CASSYRLLEEQFF

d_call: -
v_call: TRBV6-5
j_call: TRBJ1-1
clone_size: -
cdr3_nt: TGTGCCAGTAAAACACAAATGAACACTGAAGCTTTCTTT
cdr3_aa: CASKTQMNTEAFF

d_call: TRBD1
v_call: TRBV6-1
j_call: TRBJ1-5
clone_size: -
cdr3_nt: TGTGCCAGCAGCGAAGACTTGCCGGGACAGGGAGATCAGCCCCAGCATTTT
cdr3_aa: CASSEDLPGQGDQPQHF

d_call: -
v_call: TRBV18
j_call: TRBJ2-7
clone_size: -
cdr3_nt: TGTGCCAGCTCACTCCGGGGGGCCATCTACGAGCAGTACTTC
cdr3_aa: CASSLRGAIYEQYF

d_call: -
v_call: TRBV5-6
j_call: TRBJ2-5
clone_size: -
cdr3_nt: TGTGCCAGCAGCTTGGGAGTAGGACAGATCCAAGAGACCCAGTACTTC
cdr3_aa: CASSLGVGQIQETQYF

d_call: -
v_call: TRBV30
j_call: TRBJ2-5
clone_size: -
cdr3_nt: TGTGCCTGGACCAGGTCAGGGTACGGACAAGAGACCCAGTACTTC
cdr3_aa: CAWTRSGYGQETQYF